This T cell receptor beta chain was recovered during a study of T cell changes during pregnancy in multiple sclerosis. Per the germline V gene, CDR1 is PRHDT and CDR2 is FYEKMQ (reference sequence). V shed 5 bases, J shed 2 bases, and the junction held 5 bases outside the gene matches. The CDR3 runs 17 residues. Sequenced by immunoSEQ multiplex PCR; TCRdb stores in-frame clones only, minus some. There are tens of thousands of clones in the sample; about 90% occur only once, and approximately 0.64% lies in the top ten. The TCR originated in a female donor with multiple sclerosis, enrolled in a pregnancy study. The material sequenced was CD4+ T cells from peripheral blood mononuclear cells, taken after pregnancy. The chain has TRBV13 and TRBJ2-3; TRBD2 aligns across 15 bases. The chain's CDR3 is CASSVGLAGGTTDTQYF. In DNA, the CDR3 is TGTGCCAGCAGCGTGGGACTAGCGGGGGGTACCACAGATACGCAGTATTTT.